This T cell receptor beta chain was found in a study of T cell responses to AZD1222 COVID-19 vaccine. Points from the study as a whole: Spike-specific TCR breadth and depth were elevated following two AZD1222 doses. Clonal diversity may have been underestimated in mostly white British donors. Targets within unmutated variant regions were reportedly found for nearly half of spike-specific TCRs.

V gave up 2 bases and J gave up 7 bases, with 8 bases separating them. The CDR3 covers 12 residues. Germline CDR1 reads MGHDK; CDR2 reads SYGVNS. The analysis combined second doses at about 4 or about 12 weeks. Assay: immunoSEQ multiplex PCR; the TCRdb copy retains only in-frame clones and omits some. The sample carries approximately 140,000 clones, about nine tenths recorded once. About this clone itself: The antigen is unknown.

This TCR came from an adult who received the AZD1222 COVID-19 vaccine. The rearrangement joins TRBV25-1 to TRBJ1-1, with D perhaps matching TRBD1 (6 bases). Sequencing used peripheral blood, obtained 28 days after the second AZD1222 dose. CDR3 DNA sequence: TGTGCCAGCAGTGAAAGGGGGTTTGAAGCTTTCTTT. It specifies CASSERGFEAFF.